A selection of T cell receptor beta chains follows, all from one sample in a study of shared clonotypes between healthy human individuals. Sequencing used immunoSEQ multiplex PCR; TCRdb keeps in-frame clones, though not all of them. The sample has over a million clones, roughly 96% seen once. Sequencing was performed on naive CD4+ T cells sorted from blood. Receptors were obtained from a man under 40 in good health. Both conserved end residues are part of each CDR3. Each record gives: V gene, clone size, J gene, D gene, CDR3 DNA, CDR3 protein. The D gene is left open where the match is weak. The listing skips clone size in some rows; elsewhere it reads once, few, many or a size class.

TRBV5-1,.,TRBJ2-6,.,TGCGCCAGCGTCCCCATAACCCCTGGGGCCAACGTCCTGACTTTC,CASVPITPGANVLTF
TRBV11-3,.,TRBJ2-7,.,TGTGCCAGCAGCAACGGACCCTCCTACGAGCAGTACTTC,CASSNGPSYEQYF
TRBV18,once,TRBJ2-7,TRBD1,TGTGCCAGCTCACCATTTTCGGGACAGGGTCCCTACGAGCAGTACTTC,CASSPFSGQGPYEQYF
TRBV6-4,.,TRBJ2-1,.,TGTGCCAGCAGTGACTCGCGGACGAACCACTACAATGAGCAGTTCTTC,CASSDSRTNHYNEQFF
TRBV6-5,.,TRBJ2-4,TRBD2,TGTGCCAGCAGTCCGGGGGGGCGGGACAAAAACATTCAGTACTTC,CASSPGGRDKNIQYF
TRBV27,.,TRBJ2-1,.,TGTGCCAGCAGTGTACTCCCCGGGAAGTTCGATGAGCAGTTCTTC,CASSVLPGKFDEQFF
TRBV2,.,TRBJ2-7,.,TGTGCCAGCAGTAGACAGGTATCCGAGCAGTACTTC,CASSRQVSEQYF
TRBV7-9,.,TRBJ2-7,.,TGTGCCAGCAGCTTAATTGGAACTTCCTACGAGCAGTACTTC,CASSLIGTSYEQYF
TRBV5-4,.,TRBJ1-5,TRBD1,TGTGCCAGCAGCTGGGGGACAGACCAGCCCCAGCATTTT,CASSWGTDQPQHF
TRBV10-2,.,TRBJ2-7,TRBD2,TGCGCCACAAACCCGGGGCTAGCGGGAGGGCATATCTCCTACGAGCAGTACTTC,CATNPGLAGGHISYEQYF
TRBV7-2,.,TRBJ2-7,.,TGTGCCAGCAGCTTATTCTCTTCAGCCTACGAGCAGTACTTC,CASSLFSSAYEQYF
TRBV7-6,.,TRBJ2-7,.,TGTGCCAGCAGCTCGATTCGACAGGCGAACCCTTACGAGCAGTACTTC,CASSSIRQANPYEQYF
TRBV14,.,TRBJ1-2,.,TGTGCCAGCAGCCAAGATCTGACAGACTATGGCTACACCTTC,CASSQDLTDYGYTF
TRBV5-1,.,TRBJ1-1,.,TGCGCCAGCAGCTTTAACAGATCTAACACTGAAGCTTTCTTT,CASSFNRSNTEAFF
TRBV20-1,.,TRBJ1-5,.,TGCAGTGCTAGAGGAGGTCAGCCCCAGCATTTT,CSARGGQPQHF
TRBV7-2,.,TRBJ2-1,.,TGTGCCAGCAGCTTAGAAGCATGGGGCAATGAGCAGTTCTTC,CASSLEAWGNEQFF
TRBV5-1,.,TRBJ2-7,TRBD2,TGCGCCAGCAGCTCCTCCCCCCCAGCGGGAGTATACGAGCAGTACTTC,CASSSSPPAGVYEQYF
TRBV5-1,.,TRBJ2-7,TRBD1,TGCGCCAGCAGCGTGGGGACAGGGGTGGGCTACGAGCAGTACTTC,CASSVGTGVGYEQYF
TRBV27,.,TRBJ2-1,TRBD2,TGTGCCAGCAGTCTTCCGGGACTAGTGCCGTTCTTC,CASSLPGLVPFF
TRBV5-1,.,TRBJ2-1,TRBD2,TGCGCCAGCAGCTTGGTAGTAGCGGGAAGTTACAATGAGCAGTTCTTC,CASSLVVAGSYNEQFF
TRBV19,once,TRBJ1-5,.,TGTGCCAGTACCAAATCGGGAGGAAGTGGTCAGCCCCAGCATTTT,CASTKSGGSGQPQHF
TRBV28,.,TRBJ2-1,TRBD1,TGTGCCAGCAGTTCTCCCTCCTGGACAGGAGGCAATGAGCAGTTCTTC,CASSSPSWTGGNEQFF
TRBV28,few,TRBJ1-5,.,TGTGCCAGCAGTTTACTGGGGGATCAGCCCCAGCATTTT,CASSLLGDQPQHF
TRBV28,.,TRBJ1-5,TRBD1,TGTGCCAGCAGTTTGACAGGGTTTGGCAATCAGCCCCAGCATTTT,CASSLTGFGNQPQHF
TRBV5-8,.,TRBJ2-3,.,TGTGCCAGCAGCTTGGAAGGTGGAGGATGGCCAGATACGCAGTATTTT,CASSLEGGGWPDTQYF
TRBV29-1,.,TRBJ2-1,TRBD2,TGCAGCGCCTGGGGAGGGAACTCCTACAATGAGCAGTTCTTC,CSAWGGNSYNEQFF